There are a few counts of the clone carrying this T cell receptor (beta chain). Its antigen is not identified. These data come from a study of beta chain features in type 1 diabetes. Study-wide findings and caveats: Among patients with Type 1 diabetes, TCRB CDR3s were moderately but significantly shorter in every one of the four CD4+ subsets.

Expressed TCRB transcripts were sequenced after all isolated RNA was converted to cDNA. Repertoires were generated with immunoSEQ multiplex PCR, while TCRdb's copy carries only in-frame clones and drops some. The profile shows 130,000 or so clones, 7% to 10% of them singletons. Sequencing was carried out using central memory CD4+ T cells from blood. The TCR originated in a man aged 25-45 years with type 1 diabetes.

The CDR3 sequence is CASSPPGIPGNIQYF. CDR3 DNA sequence: TGTGCCAGCTCGCCTCCGGGAATACCGGGAAACATTCAGTACTTC. The chain links TRBV18 to TRBJ2-4, with a weak D call TRBD2 (5 bases). Germline CDR1 reads KGHSH; CDR2 reads LQKENI. This CDR3 spans 15 amino acids. V was pared by 6 bases and J by 6 bases, with 18 bases between.